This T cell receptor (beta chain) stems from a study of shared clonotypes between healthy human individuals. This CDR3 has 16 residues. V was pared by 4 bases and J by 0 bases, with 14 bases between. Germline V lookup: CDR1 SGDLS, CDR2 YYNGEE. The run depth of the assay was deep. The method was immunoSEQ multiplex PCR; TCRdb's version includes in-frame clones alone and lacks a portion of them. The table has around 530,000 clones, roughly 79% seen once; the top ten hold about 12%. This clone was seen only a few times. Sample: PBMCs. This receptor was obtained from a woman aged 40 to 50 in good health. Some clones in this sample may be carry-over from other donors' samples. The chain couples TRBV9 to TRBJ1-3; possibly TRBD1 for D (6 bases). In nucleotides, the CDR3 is TGTGCCAGCAGCCCCAGAGGGGGGTCCTCTGGAAACACCATATATTTT. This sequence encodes CASSPRGGSSGNTIYF. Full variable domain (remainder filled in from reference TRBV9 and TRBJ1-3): DSGVTQTPKHLITATGQRVTLRCSPRSGDLSVYWYQQSLDQGLQFLIQYYNGEERAKGNILERFSAQQFPDLHSELNLSSLELGDSALYFCASSPRGGSSGNTIYFGEGSWLTVV.